Listed below are T cell receptor beta chains from one sample, sequenced in a study of cytomegalovirus exposure and HLA in healthy donors. Sequencing used immunoSEQ multiplex PCR; TCRdb keeps in-frame clones, though not all of them. In the table there are about 120,000 clones, around 75% of which are singletons. The sample taken for sequencing was PBMCs. The receptor source for this set is a woman in her 40s in good health and CMV-seropositive. Each CDR3 is given with its conserved first and last residue. The D gene is left open where the match is weak. Clone size is not always given. Where it is, it says once, few, many or a class for expanded clones.

. | TRBJ2-7 | TRBV27 | TRBD2 | CASSLLLAGGSYEQYF | TGTGCCAGCAGTTTACTACTAGCGGGAGGAAGCTACGAGCAGTACTTC
. | TRBJ1-1 | TRBV30 | . | CAWTPDLGATEAFF | TGTGCCTGGACCCCGGACCTAGGGGCTACTGAAGCTTTCTTT
. | TRBJ1-1 | TRBV7-6 | . | CASSPPRDKLGEGTEAFF | TGTGCCAGCAGCCCCCCAAGGGACAAGCTCGGAGAGGGCACTGAAGCTTTCTTT
few | TRBJ2-7 | TRBV4-1 | TRBD1 | CASSQADRGSEQYF | TGCGCCAGCAGCCAAGCTGACAGGGGATCCGAGCAGTACTTC
many | TRBJ2-5 | TRBV9 | TRBD2 | CASSAGLAGETQYF | TGTGCCAGCAGCGCAGGACTAGCGGGGGAGACCCAGTACTTC
few | TRBJ2-5 | TRBV7-2 | TRBD2 | CASSPNTSGETQYF | TGTGCCAGCAGCCCAAACACTAGCGGGGAGACCCAGTACTTC
. | TRBJ1-4 | TRBV18 | . | CASSLSQTTNEKLFF | TGTGCCAGCTCACTGTCACAGACAACTAATGAAAAACTGTTTTTT
. | TRBJ2-7 | TRBV19 | TRBD1 | CASKGAAETYEQYF | TGTGCCAGTAAGGGGGCGGCGGAAACATACGAGCAGTACTTC
. | TRBJ1-5 | TRBV15 | . | CATSRDGGVNQPQNF | TGTGCCACCAGCAGAGACGGGGGTGTTAATCAGCCCCAGAATTTT
. | TRBJ2-7 | TRBV30 | . | CAWSVIGSRGEQYF | TGTGCCTGGAGTGTAATCGGGTCTAGGGGTGAGCAGTACTTC
. | TRBJ2-3 | TRBV5-1 | . | CASSVTDTQYF | TGCGCCAGCAGCGTAACAGATACGCAGTATTTT
few | TRBJ2-7 | TRBV13 | . | CASSLRGAGSSYEQYF | TGTGCCAGCAGCTTACGAGGGGCGGGGAGCTCCTACGAGCAGTACTTC
. | TRBJ1-4 | TRBV28 | TRBD1 | CASSSEDRATNEKLFF | TGTGCCAGCAGTTCCGAGGACAGGGCAACTAATGAAAAACTGTTTTTT
. | TRBJ1-2 | TRBV23-1 | TRBD1 | CASSQGTGVNYGYTF | TGCGCCAGCAGTCAAGGAACAGGGGTTAACTATGGCTACACCTTC
. | TRBJ2-5 | TRBV25-1 | TRBD2 | CASSPGAGRETQYF | TGTGCCAGCAGTCCTGGAGCGGGGAGGGAGACCCAGTACTTC
. | TRBJ1-2 | TRBV30 | . | CACPTKGDYGYTF | TGTGCCTGTCCAACGAAAGGGGACTATGGCTACACCTTC
. | TRBJ2-3 | TRBV4-3 | TRBD2 | CASSQSTGRGEDTQYF | TGCGCCAGCAGCCAAAGTACGGGGAGGGGAGAAGATACGCAGTATTTT
. | TRBJ2-1 | TRBV28 | . | CASSADLKASYNEQFF | TGTGCCAGCAGCGCTGACTTGAAGGCGTCCTACAATGAGCAGTTCTTC
. | TRBJ1-5 | TRBV9 | TRBD1 | CASSGGGGNQPQHF | TGTGCCAGCAGCGGAGGGGGCGGAAATCAGCCCCAGCATTTT
once | TRBJ2-2 | TRBV30 | TRBD2 | CAWRREGTTGELFF | TGTGCCTGGAGGAGGGAGGGGACCACCGGGGAGCTGTTTTTT
. | TRBJ1-5 | TRBV6-6 | . | CASTMTERFNQPQHF | TGTGCCAGCACTATGACAGAAAGGTTTAATCAGCCCCAGCATTTT
few | TRBJ2-1 | TRBV28 | . | CASETSTREQFF | TGTGCCAGCGAGACTAGTACTCGTGAGCAGTTCTTC
. | TRBJ1-2 | TRBV7-2 | TRBD1 | CASSLALGTADNYGYTF | TGTGCCAGCAGCTTAGCCCTAGGGACAGCCGATAACTATGGCTACACCTTC
. | TRBJ1-1 | TRBV6-5 | . | CASSYRGGTEAFF | TGTGCCAGCAGTTATCGAGGGGGCACTGAAGCTTTCTTT
. | TRBJ1-1 | TRBV30 | . | CAWSVWGGKNTEAFF | TGTGCCTGGAGTGTGTGGGGCGGGAAGAACACTGAAGCTTTCTTT
few | TRBJ1-2 | TRBV10-1 | TRBD1 | CASSEPRDRVSAGYTF | TGCGCCAGCAGTGAGCCCCGGGACAGGGTCTCGGCTGGCTACACCTTC
few | TRBJ2-1 | TRBV6-5 | TRBD1 | CASTPGQGPNNEQFF | TGTGCCAGCACCCCGGGACAGGGTCCAAACAATGAGCAGTTCTTC
. | TRBJ1-6 | TRBV7-2 | . | CASSPGGSVSPLHF | TGTGCCAGCAGCCCGGGGGGTTCGGTTTCACCCCTCCACTTT
few | TRBJ1-3 | TRBV7-8 | . | CASSLWGRRNPDSGNTIYF | TGTGCCAGCAGCTTATGGGGCAGGCGCAACCCGGACTCTGGAAACACCATATATTTT
. | TRBJ2-1 | TRBV30 | . | CAWSVRGSSYNEQFF | TGTGCCTGGAGTGTAAGGGGAAGCTCCTACAATGAGCAGTTCTTC
. | TRBJ1-1 | TRBV19 | . | CASSIVPSSSTEAFF | TGTGCCAGTAGTATAGTCCCCTCTTCTAGTACTGAAGCTTTCTTT
. | TRBJ2-7 | TRBV5-6 | TRBD1 | CASSLGAGTGARYEQYF | TGTGCCAGCAGCTTGGGTGCGGGGACAGGGGCTAGATACGAGCAGTACTTC
. | TRBJ1-4 | TRBV10-3 | . | CAISESRTDEKLFF | TGTGCCATCAGTGAGTCGAGGACAGATGAAAAACTGTTTTTT
. | TRBJ2-7 | TRBV4-1 | TRBD2 | CASSHLAGYSYEQYF | TGCGCCAGCAGCCACCTAGCGGGGTACTCCTACGAGCAGTACTTC
few | TRBJ2-3 | TRBV10-3 | . | CAISESLYTDTQYF | TGTGCCATCAGTGAGTCCCTGTACACAGATACGCAGTATTTT
. | TRBJ1-5 | TRBV6-5 | . | CASSRTASLAQHF | TGTGCCAGCAGCAGGACAGCCTCGCTTGCCCAGCATTTT
. | TRBJ1-6 | TRBV7-3 | . | CASSPDRNSPLHF | TGTGCCAGCAGCCCAGACAGGAATTCACCCCTCCACTTT
. | TRBJ2-2 | TRBV4-3 | . | CASSQDQVSGITTGELFF | TGCGCCAGCAGCCAAGATCAGGTTAGCGGCATCACAACCGGGGAGCTGTTTTTT
. | TRBJ2-1 | TRBV19 | TRBD2 | CASDSGTSYNEQFF | TGTGCCAGCGATAGCGGGACCTCCTACAATGAGCAGTTCTTC
. | TRBJ2-7 | TRBV7-9 | . | CASSQTGFLYEQYF | TGTGCCAGCAGCCAGACAGGATTCCTCTACGAGCAGTACTTC
. | TRBJ1-1 | TRBV28 | TRBD1 | CASSRGDRDTEAFF | TGTGCCAGCAGTCGAGGGGACAGGGACACTGAAGCTTTCTTT